The 31 T cell receptor beta chains reported below all come from one sample, sequenced in a study of glioma-infiltrating T cells. Using RNA template, CDR3s of TCR alpha and beta were amplified with iRepertoire arm-PCR. TCRdb independently ran MiXCR on the multiplex PCR reads; one entry per CDR3 protein. Altogether roughly 100,000 distinct CDR3 sequences are present, around 28% being singletons, with the ten largest covering 40% to 45%. The sample comprised glioma tissue, nonneoplastic brain tissue, or PBMCs (not recorded which). These receptors were collected from a human donor with low-grade glioma or glioblastoma, undergoing nonglioma brain surgery, or in good health (not recorded which).

This clonotype was seen a handful of times. The J gene is TRBJ1-1, the V gene TRBV3-1; D gene unclear. Trimming cost V 3 bases and J 0 bases, with 5 bases left between them. The CDR3 covers 13 residues. CDR1 is LGHDT and CDR2 is YNNKEL in the germline V gene (reference sequence). The CDR3 loop is CASSQSLNTEAFF. The CDR3 nucleotides are TGTGCCAGCAGCCAGTCCCTGAACACTGAAGCTTTCTTT.

Concerning this clonotype itself: Given a much more abundant clone one base away, this may be a read error. Lacking the conserved final phenylalanine or tryptophan, this CDR3 likely reflects a read error. The chain carries TRBV7-9 and TRBJ2-5; 7 positions match TRBD2. The better agreement between TRBJ2-1 and the DNA end casts doubt on the J call. The CDR3 extends over 15 amino acids. Germline V gene data show CDR1 as SEHNR and CDR2 as FQNEAQ (reference sequence). The CDR3 DNA follows: TGTGCCAGCAGCTTGCCTAGCGGACAATACAATGAGCAGTTCCTC. Translating it yields CASSLPSGQYNEQFL.

As concerns this clonotype: A much more abundant neighbour one base away suggests this may be a read error. The rearrangement links TRBV14 to TRBJ1-2; 8 nucleotides align to TRBD1. V shed 3 bases, J shed 9 bases, and the junction held 12 bases outside the gene matches. This CDR3 spans 15 amino acids. Germline CDR1 reads SGHDN; CDR2 reads FVKESK. CDR3 nucleotides: TGTGCCAGCAGCCAGACCGTGACAGGGGATTTTAGCTACACCTTC. This encodes CASSQTVTGDFSYTF.

A note on this clonotype: The missing conserved phenylalanine or tryptophan at the end of this CDR3 makes a read error likely. The chain links TRBV20-1 to TRBJ2-1; D call uncertain. CDR3 length: 12 residues. Germline CDR1 and CDR2: DFQATT and SNEGSKA (reference sequence). V lost 4 bases, J lost 3 bases, and 7 bases lay in between. The CDR3 region has the DNA TGCAGTGCTACGCACCTCTACAATGAGCAGTTCTCC. It yields the protein CSATHLYNEQFS.

This clonotype was recorded many times. The genes are TRBV6-1 and TRBJ2-4, with 8 bases matching TRBD1. The CDR3 totals 17 residues. Trimming removed 6 bases from V and 0 bases from J; junction bases left unmatched: 10. CDR1 is MNHNS, CDR2 SASEGT, per germline. CDR3 in amino acids: CASRSGTGILAKNIQYF. In DNA, the CDR3 is TGTGCCAGCAGATCCGGGACAGGCATCCTAGCCAAAAACATTCAGTACTTC.

Notes on this clonotype: This may arise from a read error, as a much more abundant clone is one base away. Here the CDR3 DNA reads TGTGCCAGCAGCTTAGCTCAGTCGAGGAATCAAGCTCTCTTT. Its translation is CASSLAQSRNQALF. This chain joins TRBV7-2 and TRBJ1-1; D is undetermined. The CDR3 totals 14 residues. The germline gives CDR1 SGHTA, CDR2 FQGNSA.

This clonotype was counted ten times or more. V and J are TRBV20-1 and TRBJ1-2; D gene uncertain. This CDR3 has 12 residues. The V gene's germline CDR1 is DFQATT and CDR2 SNEGSKA (reference sequence). V was clipped by 2 bases and J by 5 bases, with 9 bases between them. The CDR3 nucleotides are TGCAGTGCTAGAAAGACATCTTATGGCTACACCTTC. Residues: CSARKTSYGYTF.

This clonotype has ten or more counts. V gene TRBV7-2 combines with J gene TRBJ1-1, with a weak D call TRBD1 (5 bases). CDR3 length: 14 residues. Germline V gene sequence: CDR1 SGHTA, CDR2 FQGNSA. Trimming removed 1 base from V and 1 base from J, with 7 bases in between. The CDR3 protein is CASSLGGKNTEAFF. In DNA, the CDR3 is TGTGCCAGCAGCTTAGGGGGGAAGAACACTGAAGCTTTCTTT.

J is TRBJ1-1 and V is TRBV29-1, with D possibly matching TRBD1 (6 bases). Germline assignment: CDR1 SQVTM and CDR2 ANQGSEA. The CDR3 spans 13 residues. V was clipped by 6 bases and J by 3 bases, with 14 bases between them. CDR3 amino acids: CSVTGLRDTEAFF. Written as DNA, the CDR3 is TGCAGCGTCACAGGGTTAAGAGACACTGAAGCTTTCTTT.

This clonotype has at least ten counts. The genes are TRBV3-1 and TRBJ2-7; 7 nucleotides line up with TRBD2. The ends lost 1 base at V and 4 bases at J; junction bases unmatched: 7. The CDR3 is 15 residues long. Germline-derived CDR1 and CDR2 are LGHDT and YNNKEL (reference sequence). As DNA, the CDR3 is TGTGCCAGCAGCCAAGGGGCCGGCGGGGGTTACGAGCAGTACTTC. As protein: CASSQGAGGGYEQYF.

This clonotype was picked up a small number of times. This chain connects TRBV5-6 to TRBJ2-1, with D uncertain. Germline V gives CDR1 SGHDT, CDR2 YYEEEE. CDR3 size: 17 residues. Trimming removed 0 bases at V and 0 bases at J, with 13 bases between. In DNA form, the CDR3 reads TGTGCCAGCAGCTTGGGTCCGGCTGGTCCCTCCTACAATGAGCAGTTCTTC. Protein product: CASSLGPAGPSYNEQFF.

This clonotype was recorded at least ten times. The chain has TRBV10-3 and TRBJ1-5; no clear D gene. V gave up 4 bases and J gave up 5 bases, with 9 bases separating them. Per the germline V gene, CDR1 is ENHRY and CDR2 is SYGVKD. The CDR3 length is 13 residues. In nucleotides, the CDR3 is TGTGCCATCAGTGGGGTATTGGATCAGCCCCAGCATTTT. Translation: CAISGVLDQPQHF.

This clonotype appeared many times. The chain is built from TRBV28 and TRBJ1-5; 7 bases agree with TRBD1. Germline loops: CDR1 MDHEN, CDR2 SYDVKM. The CDR3 length is 15 residues. Trimming cost V 10 bases and J 2 bases; bases outside gene matches: 11. CDR3: CAIIPGQFRNQPQHF. The CDR3 DNA follows: TGTGCCATCATTCCGGGACAGTTTCGCAATCAGCCCCAGCATTTT.

This clonotype was recorded only once. The genes are TRBV6-6 and TRBJ1-1, with TRBD1 matching 7 bases. Looked up from germline, CDR1 is MNHNY and CDR2 is SVGAGI (reference sequence). The CDR3 is 15 residues long. Here the CDR3 reads CVSRLGQSMNTEAFF. The CDR3, as DNA: TGTGTTAGCAGGCTGGGACAGTCCATGAACACTGAAGCTTTCTTT.

Remarks on this clonotype: This could be a read error, since a much larger clone is one nucleotide away. The final CDR3 position lacks the conserved phenylalanine or tryptophan, pointing to a likely read error. The chain has TRBV12-3 or TRBV12-4 and TRBJ1-5; weak D call: TRBD1 (6 bases). CDR3 size: 13 residues. Trimming stripped 4 bases from V and 4 bases from J, with 8 bases between. The CDR3 protein is CASSSGQNQPQHS. CDR3 DNA: TGTGCCAGCAGTTCTGGACAGAATCAGCCCCAGCATTCT.

This clonotype occurred a few times. The rearrangement joins TRBV7-2 to TRBJ2-3; 9 bases are shared with TRBD2. The CDR3 sequence is 16 residues long. V shed 3 bases and J 5 bases; nucleotides not matched to a gene: 9. Germline CDR1 and CDR2: SGHTA and FQGNSA. CDR3 sequence: CASSFVAGAPQDTQYF. In nucleotides, the CDR3 is TGTGCCAGCAGCTTCGTAGCGGGGGCCCCCCAAGATACGCAGTATTTT.

This clonotype occurred a few times. The rearrangement uses TRBV30 and TRBJ2-3, with D possibly called TRBD1 or TRBD2 (5 bases each). CDR1 and CDR2 (germline): GTSNPN, SVGIG (reference sequence). V was trimmed by 0 bases and J by 6 bases, leaving 7 bases between them. The length of the CDR3 is 12 residues. CDR3: CAWSVWGDTQYF. CDR3 nucleotides: TGTGCCTGGAGTGTTTGGGGGGATACGCAGTATTTT.

This clonotype was seen repeatedly, ten times or more. The V gene is TRBV18, the J gene TRBJ1-1, with D unresolved. Germline V gene data show CDR1 as KGHSH and CDR2 as LQKENI. V was trimmed by 3 bases and J by 2 bases, leaving 7 bases between them. The CDR3 contains 13 residues. The CDR3 loop is CASSPTTNTEAFF. The CDR3 DNA reads as TGTGCCAGCTCACCGACAACCAACACTGAAGCTTTCTTT. Using reference TRBV18 and TRBJ1-1 for the parts outside the CDR3, the full variable domain is NAGVMQNPRHLVRRRGQEARLRCSPMKGHSHVYWYRQLPEEGLKFMVYLQKENIIDESGMPKERFSAEFPKEGPSILRIQQVVRGDSAAYFCASSPTTNTEAFFGQGTRLTVV.

With respect to this clonotype: One end of the junction is discordant with germline, which a read error may explain. V and J are TRBV7-9 and TRBJ1-5, with unresolved D. Germline assignment: CDR1 SEHNR and CDR2 FQNEAQ (reference sequence). CDR3 length: 13 amino acids. CDR3: CASSLDVDQPKHF. For the CDR3, the DNA is TGTGCCAGCAGCTTGGACGTCGATCAGCCCAAGCATTTT.

This clonotype was seen many times. The CDR3 spells CASSRDQGEQETQYF. The DNA of the CDR3 is TGTGCCAGCAGCCGCGACCAGGGGGAACAAGAGACCCAGTACTTC. The chain combines TRBV7-2 with TRBJ2-5; TRBD1 aligns across 7 bases. CDR3 length: 15 residues. Germline V gives CDR1 SGHTA, CDR2 FQGNSA. V dropped 5 bases and J dropped 2; count of bases not matched to a gene: 8.

The chain joins TRBV12-3 or TRBV12-4 to TRBJ2-7; D unclear. The ends were cut back, 5 bases at V and 5 bases at J, with 10 bases in the middle. CDR3 size: 12 residues. The CDR3, as DNA: TGTGCCAGCAGTACGCTAAGCGACGAGCAGTACTTC. This encodes CASSTLSDEQYF.

On this clonotype itself: This may stem from a read error, because a much larger clone lies one nucleotide away. V usage is TRBV2 and J usage is TRBJ1-5, with a tentative D call TRBD1 (6 bases). The length of the CDR3 is 14 residues. The V gene lost 6 bases and the J gene lost 0 bases, with 9 bases spanning the gap. Germline CDR1 is SNHLY and CDR2 is FYNNEI. The CDR3 protein is CASRRTDSNQPQHF. The CDR3 coding sequence is TGTGCCAGCAGAAGGACAGATAGCAATCAGCCCCAGCATTTT.

CDR3 coding DNA: TGTGCCAGCAGCCAACAAGCGGGGGGCCCTTACTACTTC. It yields the protein CASSQQAGGPYYF. The chain combines TRBV14 with TRBJ2-5, with TRBD2 matching 9 bases. Losses at the gene ends were 2 bases for V and 14 bases for J; bases not matched to a gene: 9. The germline V gene encodes CDR1 SGHDN and CDR2 FVKESK. The CDR3 is 13 residues long.

Remarks on this clonotype: A much larger clone lies a single base off, so this may be a read error. The chain carries TRBV4-3 and TRBJ1-2; D is perhaps TRBD1 (5 bases). This CDR3 is built from 14 residues. Germline CDR1 is LGHNA and CDR2 is YSLEER. The CDR3 loop is CAGSQFGGDYGYTF. CDR3 nucleotides: TGCGCCGGCAGCCAATTCGGGGGTGACTATGGCTACACCTTC.

In its sample, this clonotype was seen a few times. J is TRBJ1-5 and V is TRBV7-2, with TRBD1 identical over 7 bases. The CDR3 runs 14 residues. The V gene end was trimmed by 3 bases and the J gene end by 9 bases; junction bases not matched to a gene: 8. CDR1 and CDR2 (germline): SGHTA, FQGNSA. This CDR3 is CASSLGQPEGPQHF. DNA for the CDR3: TGTGCCAGCAGCTTGGGACAGCCTGAGGGGCCCCAGCATTTT.

This clonotype was recorded many times. The rearrangement joins TRBV6-6 to TRBJ1-3, with a tentative D call TRBD1 (5 bases). CDR3 size: 16 residues. Trimming cost V 0 bases and J 0 bases, with 9 bases left between them. Per the germline V gene, CDR1 is MNHNY and CDR2 is SVGAGI (reference sequence). CDR3 coding DNA: TGTGCCAGCAGTTACTCGACAGACTACTCTGGAAACACCATATATTTT. It specifies CASSYSTDYSGNTIYF.

This clonotype was seen many times. The chain couples TRBV2 to TRBJ1-2; 9 nucleotides align to TRBD1. CDR3 length: 15 residues. Germline CDR1 SNHLY, CDR2 FYNNEI. V was pared by 1 base and J by 4 bases, with 4 bases of the junction left unmatched. DNA of the CDR3: TGTGCCAGCAGTGAAGACGAGGGACAGGGCTATGGCTACACCTTC. Translated, it gives CASSEDEGQGYGYTF. The variable domain in full, completed from reference TRBV2 and TRBJ1-2, reads EPEVTQTPSHQVTQMGQEVILRCVPISNHLYFYWYRQILGQKVEFLVSFYNNEISEKSEIFDDQFSVERPDGSNFTLKIRSTKLEDSAMYFCASSEDEGQGYGYTFGSGTRLTVV.

Comments on this clonotype: This may be a read error: a much more frequent sequence differs by one nucleotide. CDR3 protein: CASSYPPTSGGVYEQYF. Here the CDR3 DNA reads TGTGCCAGCAGTTACCCACCGACTAGCGGGGGGGTCTACGAGCAGTACTTC. The rearrangement links TRBV6-9 to TRBJ2-7; 14 nucleotides agree with TRBD2. The V gene's germline CDR1 is MNHGY and CDR2 SVAAGI. This CDR3 comprises 17 residues. Germline trimming cut 3 bases from V and 3 bases from J; bases unmatched to any gene: 7.

The chain carries TRBV20-1 and TRBJ1-5, with D perhaps TRBD1 (5 bases). V gave up 3 bases and J gave up 5 bases, with 8 bases separating them. Germline V gene data show CDR1 as DFQATT and CDR2 as SNEGSKA (reference sequence). The length of the CDR3 is 12 residues. The CDR3 spells CSARTADQPQHF. CDR3 sequence (DNA): TGCAGTGCTAGGACAGCCGATCAGCCCCAGCATTTT.

This clonotype has at least ten counts. The J gene is TRBJ2-3, the V gene TRBV6-1; 16 bases line up with TRBD2. Germline V gene data show CDR1 as MNHNS and CDR2 as SASEGT. V was pared by 5 bases and J by 3 bases, with 8 bases of the junction left unmatched. The CDR3 length is 18 residues. CDR3 in DNA: TGTGCCAGCAGTTTTAAGGGACTAGCGGGGGGGCCTACAGATACGCAGTATTTT. This encodes CASSFKGLAGGPTDTQYF.

This clonotype was found many times. The chain carries TRBV6-1 and TRBJ1-5, with D unclear. This CDR3 has 14 amino acids. Germline CDR1 reads MNHNS; CDR2 reads SASEGT. The V and J ends lost 8 bases and 5 bases respectively, with 16 bases between them. CDR3 coding DNA: TGTGCCAGCGGGGAGGCCTGGGAATATCAGCCCCAGCATTTT. Protein sequence: CASGEAWEYQPQHF.